Given below is one TCR beta chain in context. Antigen: not known. The V gene lost 6 bases and the J gene lost 0 bases, with 12 bases spanning the gap. The germline gives CDR1 MGHRA, CDR2 YSYEKL. This CDR3 region has 16 residues. Amplification used 60 Vbeta primers and 13 Jbeta primers. Only in-frame clones appear in the TCRdb table, and some are missing; sequencing was by immunoSEQ multiplex PCR. The data hold roughly 120,000 clones, with roughly 81% observed a single time. The data were taken from a study of cytomegalovirus exposure and HLA in healthy donors. The study's findings and limits: The likely explanation for a cluster of highly shared sequence variants was sequencing artifact.

The sequence came from a woman aged 25 to 39 in good health and CMV-seronegative. V usage is TRBV4-1 and J usage is TRBJ1-6, with no clear D. The sequenced material came from PBMCs. The CDR3 nucleotides read TGCGCCAGCAGTCCGGCAAGGAGCTCCTATAATTCACCCCTCCACTTT. The encoded protein is CASSPARSSYNSPLHF.